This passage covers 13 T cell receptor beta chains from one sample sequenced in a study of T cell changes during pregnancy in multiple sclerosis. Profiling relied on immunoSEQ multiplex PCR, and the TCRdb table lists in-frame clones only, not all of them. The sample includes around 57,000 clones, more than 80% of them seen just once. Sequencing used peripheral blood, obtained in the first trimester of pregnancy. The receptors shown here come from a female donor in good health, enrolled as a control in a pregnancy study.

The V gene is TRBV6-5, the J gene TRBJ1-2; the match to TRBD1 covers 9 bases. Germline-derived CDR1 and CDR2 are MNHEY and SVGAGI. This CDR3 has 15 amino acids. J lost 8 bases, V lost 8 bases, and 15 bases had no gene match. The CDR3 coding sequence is TGTGCCAGCCGGGACAGGGAATATCCAACTAGAGGCTACACCTTC. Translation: CASRDREYPTRGYTF.

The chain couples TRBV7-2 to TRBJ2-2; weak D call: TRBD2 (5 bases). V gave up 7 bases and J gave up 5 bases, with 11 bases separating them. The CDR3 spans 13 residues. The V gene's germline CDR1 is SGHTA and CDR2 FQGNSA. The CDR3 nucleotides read TGTGCCAGCAACGAGGGCAAAACCGGGGAGCTGTTTTTT. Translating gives CASNEGKTGELFF.

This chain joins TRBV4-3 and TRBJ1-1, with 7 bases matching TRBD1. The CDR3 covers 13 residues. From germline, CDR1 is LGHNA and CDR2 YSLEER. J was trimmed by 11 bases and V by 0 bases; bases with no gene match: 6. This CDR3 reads CASSQDSTGDAFF. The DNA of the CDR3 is TGCGCCAGCAGCCAAGATAGTACAGGGGATGCTTTCTTT.

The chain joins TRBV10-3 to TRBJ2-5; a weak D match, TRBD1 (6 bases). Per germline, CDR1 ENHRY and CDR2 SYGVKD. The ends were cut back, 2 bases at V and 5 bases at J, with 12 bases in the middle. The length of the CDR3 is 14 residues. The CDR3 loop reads CAISEGITGETQYF. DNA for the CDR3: TGTGCCATCAGTGAGGGGATAACAGGGGAGACCCAGTACTTC.

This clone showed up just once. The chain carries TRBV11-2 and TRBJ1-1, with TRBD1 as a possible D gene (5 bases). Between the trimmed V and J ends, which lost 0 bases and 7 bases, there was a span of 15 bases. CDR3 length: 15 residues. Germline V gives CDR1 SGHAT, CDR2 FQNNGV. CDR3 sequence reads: CASSLDWGGVFEAFF. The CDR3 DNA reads TGTGCCAGCAGCTTAGATTGGGGGGGGGTGTTTGAAGCTTTCTTT.

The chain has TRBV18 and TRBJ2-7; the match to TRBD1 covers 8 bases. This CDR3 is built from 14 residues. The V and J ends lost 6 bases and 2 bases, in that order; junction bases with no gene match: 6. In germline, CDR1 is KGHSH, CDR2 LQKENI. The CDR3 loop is CASSMTGDTYEQYF. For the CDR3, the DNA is TGTGCCAGCTCGATGACAGGGGATACCTACGAGCAGTACTTC. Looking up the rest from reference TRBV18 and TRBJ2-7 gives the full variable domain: NAGVMQNPRHLVRRRGQEARLRCSPMKGHSHVYWYRQLPEEGLKFMVYLQKENIIDESGMPKERFSAEFPKEGPSILRIQQVVRGDSAAYFCASSMTGDTYEQYFGPGTRLTVT.

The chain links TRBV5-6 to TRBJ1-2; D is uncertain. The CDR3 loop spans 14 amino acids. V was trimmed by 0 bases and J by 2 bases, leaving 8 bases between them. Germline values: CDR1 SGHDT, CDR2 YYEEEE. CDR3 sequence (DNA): TGTGCCAGCAGCTTGGTGCGAGGGAACTATGGCTACACCTTC. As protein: CASSLVRGNYGYTF.

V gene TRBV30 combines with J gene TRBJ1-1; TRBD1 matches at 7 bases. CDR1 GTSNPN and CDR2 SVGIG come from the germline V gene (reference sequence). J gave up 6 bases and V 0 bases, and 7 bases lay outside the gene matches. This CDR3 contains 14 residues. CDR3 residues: CAWSVDRVQPEAFF. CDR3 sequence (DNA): TGTGCCTGGAGTGTAGACAGGGTACAGCCTGAAGCTTTCTTT.

The CDR3 sequence is CASSLTLAGAQETQYF. The DNA of the CDR3 is TGCGCCAGCAGCCTCACCTTAGCGGGAGCCCAAGAGACCCAGTACTTC. The chain joins TRBV4-3 to TRBJ2-5, with TRBD2 matching 9 bases. The CDR3 covers 16 residues. V trimming: 4 bases; J trimming: 1 base; junction bases outside the gene matches: 7. CDR1 and CDR2 from the germline V gene are LGHNA and YSLEER.

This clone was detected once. Here the CDR3 DNA reads TGTGCCAGTAGTACCTGGCAGATAAACTATGGCTACACCTTC. Residues: CASSTWQINYGYTF. The J gene is TRBJ1-2, the V gene TRBV19; D unresolved. Trimming cost V 4 bases and J 2 bases, with 11 bases left between them. This CDR3 is 14 amino acids long. Germline CDR1 and CDR2: LNHDA and SQIVND (reference sequence). The whole variable domain, filled in from reference TRBV19 and TRBJ1-2, reads DGGITQSPKYLFRKEGQNVTLSCEQNLNHDAMYWYRQDPGQGLRLIYYSQIVNDFQKGDIAEGYSVSREKKESFPLTVTSAQKNPTAFYLCASSTWQINYGYTFGSGTRLTVV.

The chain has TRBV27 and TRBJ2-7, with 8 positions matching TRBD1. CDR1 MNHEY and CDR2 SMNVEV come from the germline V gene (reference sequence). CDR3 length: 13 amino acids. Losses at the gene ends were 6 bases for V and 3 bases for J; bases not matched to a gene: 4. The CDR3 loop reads CASSFDRGYEQYF. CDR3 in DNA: TGTGCCAGCAGCTTTGACAGGGGCTACGAGCAGTACTTC.

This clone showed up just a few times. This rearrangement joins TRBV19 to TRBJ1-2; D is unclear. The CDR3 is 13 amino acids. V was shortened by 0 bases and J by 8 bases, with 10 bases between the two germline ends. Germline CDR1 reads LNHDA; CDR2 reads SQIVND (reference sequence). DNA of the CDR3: TGTGCCAGTAGTATAGAGGTAGCAGCAGGCTACACCTTC. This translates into CASSIEVAAGYTF.

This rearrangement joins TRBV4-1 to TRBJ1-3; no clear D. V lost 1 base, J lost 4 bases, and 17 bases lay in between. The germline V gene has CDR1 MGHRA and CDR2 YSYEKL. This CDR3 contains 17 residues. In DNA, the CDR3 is TGCGCCAGCAGCCAAGCGGGTCGGGGTAGAGGGGGAAACACCATATATTTT. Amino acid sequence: CASSQAGRGRGGNTIYF.